This TCR beta chain comes out of a study of blood T cell repertoires in COVID-19. Looking at the study overall: The study drew acute and convalescent COVID-19 samples from the United States, Italy and Spain.

The CDR3 consists of 15 residues. Germline V gene lookup returns CDR1 SNHLY and CDR2 FYNNEI. Trimming at V came to 6 bases and at J to 0 bases, leaving 6 bases not matched to a gene. Authors' methods: Amplification from reference gene primers served as the basis for estimated nucleated cell counts. Clones were sequenced by immunoSEQ multiplex PCR, and TCRdb holds only the in-frame ones, with some missing. V, J and clone size are taken as reported in that table, and D and trimming were inferred from the DNA itself. The profile shows approximately 150,000 clones, just under 90% of them singletons. This chain joins TRBV2 and TRBJ2-3; 7 positions match TRBD2. The TCR comes from a woman between 50 and 59 years old with active or convalescent COVID-19. Specimen: peripheral blood. In DNA form, the CDR3 reads TGTGCCAGCAGAAGCGGGACGGCTAGCACAGATACGCAGTATTTT. This gives the protein CASRSGTASTDTQYF.